The 25 T cell receptor beta chains below all came from one sample that was sequenced in a study of T cells in Graves' hyperthyroidism and ophthalmopathy. Amplification of TCR beta CDR3 regions was performed using RNA transcripts as template. The HTBI primer set served for first-round RT-PCR of the TCR CDR3. TCRdb recomputed calls from the multiplex PCR reads with MiXCR, one row per CDR3 protein. The table shows 250,000 to 300,000 distinct CDR3 sequences, with around 20% occurring only once. The sample consisted of blood. These receptors originate from a man in his fifties with Graves' ophthalmopathy.

This clonotype was observed many times. The V gene is TRBV2, the J gene TRBJ2-5; no reliable D call. The length of the CDR3 is 12 residues. Germline-derived CDR1 and CDR2 are SNHLY and FYNNEI. Trimming cost V 8 bases and J 2 bases, with 9 bases left between them. This chain's CDR3 is CASRYSQETQYF. In DNA form, the CDR3 reads TGTGCCAGCCGTTATTCACAAGAGACCCAGTACTTC.

The chain has TRBV15 and TRBJ2-1; TRBD2 agrees at 8 bases. Per germline, CDR1 LNHNV and CDR2 YYDKDF (reference sequence). The CDR3 length is 15 residues. J was trimmed by 6 bases and V by 3 bases; bases with no gene match: 7. CDR3 residues: CATSSDRGGTNEQFF. The CDR3 bases are TGTGCCACCAGCAGCGACCGGGGGGGTACCAATGAGCAGTTCTTC.

The sample holds many counts of this clonotype. V is TRBV24-1 and J is TRBJ1-2; D call uncertain. The ends were cut back, 0 bases at V and 7 bases at J, with 2 bases in the middle. The CDR3 loop spans 11 amino acids. Germline-derived CDR1 and CDR2 are KGHDR and SFDVKD. The DNA of the CDR3 is TGTGCCACCAGTGATTTGAGTGGCTACACCTTC. Its translation: CATSDLSGYTF.

V and J are TRBV28 and TRBJ2-6; perhaps TRBD2 as D (5 bases). This CDR3 region has 15 residues. Trimming removed 7 bases from V and 0 bases from J, with 10 bases in between. Per the germline V gene, CDR1 is MDHEN and CDR2 is SYDVKM. For the CDR3, the DNA is TGTGCCAGCATCCCAGCGGCCTCTGGGGCCAACGTCCTGACTTTC. This sequence encodes CASIPAASGANVLTF.

The chain links TRBV6-1 to TRBJ2-4, with D possibly TRBD2 on 6 matching bases. Germline lookup yields CDR1 MNHNS and CDR2 SASEGT. V was trimmed by 7 bases and J by 4 bases, leaving 20 bases between them. The CDR3 loop spans 16 amino acids. The CDR3 sequence: CASNISPGDGKNIQYF. The DNA of the CDR3 is TGTGCCAGCAACATTTCACCGGGGGATGGGAAAAACATTCAGTACTTC.

Ten or more counts support this clonotype. This rearrangement joins TRBV6-1 to TRBJ2-5; the D gene is possibly TRBD1 (5 bases). The CDR3 contains 13 residues. Germline lookup yields CDR1 MNHNS and CDR2 SASEGT. Trimming removed 7 bases from V and 7 bases from J, with 16 bases in between. The chain's CDR3 is CASMDTNLGTQYF. DNA for the CDR3: TGTGCCAGCATGGACACCAATCTGGGGACCCAGTACTTC.

This clonotype was seen a few times. The chain employs TRBV19 and TRBJ1-2; D is ambiguous. V was clipped by 5 bases and J by 0 bases, with 19 bases between them. This CDR3 region has 17 residues. Germline CDR1 LNHDA, CDR2 SQIVND (reference sequence). The chain's CDR3 is CASSPSVGPEANYGYTF. CDR3 coding DNA: TGTGCCAGTAGTCCTTCGGTCGGGCCAGAAGCTAACTATGGCTACACCTTC. Filled out from reference TRBV19 and TRBJ1-2, the complete variable domain reads DGGITQSPKYLFRKEGQNVTLSCEQNLNHDAMYWYRQDPGQGLRLIYYSQIVNDFQKGDIAEGYSVSREKKESFPLTVTSAQKNPTAFYLCASSPSVGPEANYGYTFGSGTRLTVV.

The chain employs TRBV12-3 or TRBV12-4 and TRBJ2-4; a possible D gene is TRBD1 (6 bases). Trimming cost V 3 bases and J 1 base, with 10 bases left between them. The length of the CDR3 is 15 residues. This chain's CDR3 is CASSFRQAAKNIQYF. The DNA of the CDR3 is TGTGCCAGCAGTTTTCGACAGGCCGCCAAAAACATTCAGTACTTC.

Ten or more counts support this clonotype. The chain carries TRBV12-3 or TRBV12-4 and TRBJ1-1; D gene ambiguous. CDR3 size: 13 residues. With 6 bases removed from V and 1 base from J, the gap between germline ends came to 9 bases. The chain's CDR3 is CASSLSPNTEAFF. The CDR3 DNA follows: TGTGCCAGCAGCTTAAGTCCGAACACTGAAGCTTTCTTT.

The V call is TRBV24-1, the J call TRBJ2-1, with D tentatively TRBD1 or TRBD2 (5 bases each). The germline gives CDR1 KGHDR, CDR2 SFDVKD. The CDR3 totals 15 residues. V was clipped by 5 bases and J by 2 bases, with 12 bases between them. CDR3 nucleotide sequence: TGTGCCACCAGTGGGGGGACGGACGCCTACAATGAGCAGTTCTTC. It specifies CATSGGTDAYNEQFF.

Details on this clonotype: Possible read error: a much larger clone is one base away. The gene calls are TRBV6-2 or TRBV6-3 and TRBJ1-1, with 7 bases fitting TRBD1. The V and J ends lost 10 bases and 5 bases, in that order; junction bases with no gene match: 13. The CDR3 length is 14 residues. Germline assignment: CDR1 MNHEY and CDR2 SVGEGT. The CDR3 DNA is TGTGCCAACAGGGGAGGGGACGAGTGGACTGAAGCTTTCTTT. Translating it yields CANRGGDEWTEAFF.

This clonotype has at least ten counts. The rearrangement joins TRBV11-3 to TRBJ2-1; either TRBD1 or TRBD2 may supply D (5 bases each). Germline CDR1 is SGHNT and CDR2 is YENEEA. This CDR3 is 13 amino acids long. V lost 5 bases to trimming and J lost 8 bases, with 13 bases between them. As DNA, the CDR3 is TGTGCCAGCAGCCTCCCAGGGAGTCATGAGCAGTTCTTC. Its translation is CASSLPGSHEQFF.

This clonotype was seen only a few times. The rearrangement joins TRBV30 to TRBJ1-3; D remains ambiguous. V was trimmed by 2 bases and J by 3 bases, leaving 11 bases between them. Germline-derived CDR1 and CDR2 are GTSNPN and SVGIG (reference sequence). CDR3 length: 14 amino acids. In DNA form, the CDR3 reads TGTGCCTGGAGTCGCTCCGGGCTTGGAAACACCATATATTTT. It specifies CAWSRSGLGNTIYF.

This clonotype was observed a few times. The rearrangement joins TRBV6-5 to TRBJ2-3; 10 positions agree with TRBD2. Germline CDR1 MNHEY, CDR2 SVGAGI. The CDR3 consists of 15 residues. Losses at the gene ends were 2 bases for V and 8 bases for J; bases not matched to a gene: 7. The CDR3 nucleotides read TGTGCCAGCAGTTACCCTTCTAGCGGGAGCGCTACGCAGTATTTT. Translating it yields CASSYPSSGSATQYF.

The V and J genes are TRBV7-9 and TRBJ2-7; D not certain. The V gene's germline CDR1 is SEHNR and CDR2 FQNEAQ (reference sequence). The CDR3 contains 13 residues. V was cut by 4 bases and J by 0 bases, with 7 bases left in between. In DNA form, the CDR3 reads TGTGCCAGCAGCTCGTGGCCCTCCTACGAGCAGTACTTC. Its translation: CASSSWPSYEQYF.

V is TRBV9 and J is TRBJ2-5, with 7 positions matching TRBD2. With 7 bases clipped from V and 7 bases from J, the junction kept 13 bases outside the gene matches. The CDR3 totals 14 residues. CDR1 and CDR2 from the germline V gene are SGDLS and YYNGEE. Here the CDR3 DNA reads TGTGCCAGCTCCCCCGGGACTACGGGTGGGACCCAGTACTTC. This gives the protein CASSPGTTGGTQYF.

This clonotype has a count of ten or more. The gene calls are TRBV3-1 and TRBJ2-1; the match to TRBD2 covers 9 bases. Trimming at V came to 3 bases and at J to 9 bases, leaving 12 bases not matched to a gene. This CDR3 comprises 16 residues. Germline values: CDR1 LGHDT, CDR2 YNNKEL (reference sequence). The DNA of the CDR3 is TGTGCCAGCAGCCAGGAGAGCGGGAGGTCCGGGGGTGAGCAGTTCTTC. This sequence encodes CASSQESGRSGGEQFF.

This clonotype has a count of ten or more. V usage is TRBV28 and J usage is TRBJ1-5; 7 bases match TRBD1. This CDR3 contains 15 residues. CDR1 and CDR2 (germline): MDHEN, SYDVKM. Unmatched junction bases numbered 2, after V lost 2 bases and J lost 1 base. The CDR3 region is CASSLIRGSNQPQHF. The CDR3, as DNA: TGTGCCAGCAGTTTAATCAGGGGGAGCAATCAGCCCCAGCATTTT. Full variable domain (missing parts from reference TRBV28 and TRBJ1-5): DVKVTQSSRYLVKRTGEKVFLECVQDMDHENMFWYRQDPGLGLRLIYFSYDVKMKEKGDIPEGYSVSREKKERFSLILESASTNQTSMYLCASSLIRGSNQPQHFGDGTRLSIL.

The sample holds many counts of this clonotype. This CDR3 is CATVRMNPYEQYF. CDR3 in DNA: TGTGCCACCGTCAGGATGAATCCCTACGAGCAGTACTTC. The chain uses TRBV24-1 and TRBJ2-7; D not certain. The length of the CDR3 is 13 residues. V was pared by 9 bases and J by 2 bases, with 13 bases between. The V gene's germline CDR1 is KGHDR and CDR2 SFDVKD.

This clonotype was seen ten or more times. This chain uses TRBV7-2 with TRBJ2-1; 14 bases are shared with TRBD2. The ends lost 1 base at V and 6 bases at J; junction bases unmatched: 14. Germline lookup yields CDR1 SGHTA and CDR2 FQGNSA. CDR3 length: 20 residues. CDR3 in amino acids: CASSLEAPGLAGAGGNEQFF. The CDR3 DNA follows: TGTGCCAGCAGCTTAGAGGCACCGGGACTAGCGGGGGCGGGTGGCAATGAGCAGTTCTTC.

This clonotype came up many times. This chain joins TRBV2 and TRBJ1-1, with D possibly being TRBD1 (5 bases). Germline V CDR1 and CDR2: SNHLY, FYNNEI. The CDR3 consists of 13 residues. V was trimmed by 7 bases and J by 4 bases, leaving 13 bases between them. CDR3 sequence: CASKIGVGTEAFF. The CDR3 nucleotides are TGTGCCAGCAAAATAGGGGTGGGCACTGAAGCTTTCTTT.

This clonotype was counted ten times or more. The V gene is TRBV7-9, the J gene TRBJ1-1; D unresolved. V shed 0 bases and J shed 6 bases, with 5 bases lying between them. CDR3 length: 12 residues. Per germline, CDR1 SEHNR and CDR2 FQNEAQ (reference sequence). The CDR3 region is CASSLADAEAFF. CDR3 nucleotide sequence: TGTGCCAGCAGCTTAGCCGACGCTGAAGCTTTCTTT. Based on the CDR3 plus reference TRBV7-9 and TRBJ1-1, the full variable domain is DTGVSQNPRHKITKRGQNVTFRCDPISEHNRLYWYRQTLGQGPEFLTYFQNEAQLEKSRLLSDRFSAERPKGSFSTLEIQRTEQGDSAMYLCASSLADAEAFFGQGTRLTVV.

DNA for the CDR3: TGTGCCAGCAGCCCGGGACTAGGCGGGTACGAGCAGTACTTC. It codes for CASSPGLGGYEQYF. V gene TRBV5-8 combines with J gene TRBJ2-7; 8 bases are a match to TRBD2. CDR3 size: 14 residues. From germline, CDR1 is SGHTS and CDR2 YDEGEE. V dropped 4 bases and J dropped 4; count of bases not matched to a gene: 7.

This clonotype occurred a few times. J is TRBJ1-3 and V is TRBV29-1, with TRBD1 matching over 11 bases. The germline gives CDR1 SQVTM, CDR2 ANQGSEA. Trimming took 4 bases from V and 0 from J; bases not matched to a gene: 8. The CDR3 consists of 17 residues. The CDR3 nucleotides are TGCAGCGTTGCGGGGACCGGGACAGGGGGCTCTGGAAACACCATATATTTT. This translates into CSVAGTGTGGSGNTIYF.

V is TRBV25-1 and J is TRBJ2-3; 9 nucleotides match TRBD2. CDR1 and CDR2 from the germline V gene are MGHDK and SYGVNS. This CDR3 comprises 15 residues. Germline trimming cut 3 bases from V and 3 bases from J; bases unmatched to any gene: 4. The CDR3 is CASSDLAGVTDTQYF. The CDR3 DNA reads as TGTGCCAGCAGTGACTTAGCGGGAGTAACAGATACGCAGTATTTT. Combining the CDR3 with reference TRBV25-1 and TRBJ2-3 gives the whole variable domain EADIYQTPRYLVIGTGKKITLECSQTMGHDKMYWYQQDPGMELHLIHYSYGVNSTEKGDLSSESTVSRIRTEHFPLTLESARPSHTSQYLCASSDLAGVTDTQYFGPGTRLTVL.